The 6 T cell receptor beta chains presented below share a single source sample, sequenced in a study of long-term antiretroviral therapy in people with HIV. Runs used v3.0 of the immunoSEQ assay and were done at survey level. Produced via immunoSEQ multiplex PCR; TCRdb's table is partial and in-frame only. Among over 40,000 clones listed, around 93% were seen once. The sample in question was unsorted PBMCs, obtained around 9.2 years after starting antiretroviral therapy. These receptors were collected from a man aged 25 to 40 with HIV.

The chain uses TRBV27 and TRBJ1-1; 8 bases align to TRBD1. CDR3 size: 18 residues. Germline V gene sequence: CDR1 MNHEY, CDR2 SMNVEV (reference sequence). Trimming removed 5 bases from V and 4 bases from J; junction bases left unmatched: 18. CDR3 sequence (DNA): TGTGCCAGCAGTGAGTGGGTAGCGTTCTCAGGGGGCCCCACTGAAGCTTTCTTT. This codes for CASSEWVAFSGGPTEAFF.

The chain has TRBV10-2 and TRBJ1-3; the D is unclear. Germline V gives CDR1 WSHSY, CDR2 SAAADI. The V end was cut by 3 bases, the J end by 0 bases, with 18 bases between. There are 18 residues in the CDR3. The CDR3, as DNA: TGCGCCAGCAGTGAAGCCCAGACCTTCCGTTTCTCTGGAAACACCATATATTTT. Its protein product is CASSEAQTFRFSGNTIYF.

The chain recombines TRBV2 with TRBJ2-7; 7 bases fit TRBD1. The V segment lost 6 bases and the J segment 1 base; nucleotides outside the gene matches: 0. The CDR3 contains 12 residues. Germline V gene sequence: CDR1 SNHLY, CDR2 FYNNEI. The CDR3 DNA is TGTGCCAGCAGGGACAGGTCCTACGAGCAGTACTTC. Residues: CASRDRSYEQYF.

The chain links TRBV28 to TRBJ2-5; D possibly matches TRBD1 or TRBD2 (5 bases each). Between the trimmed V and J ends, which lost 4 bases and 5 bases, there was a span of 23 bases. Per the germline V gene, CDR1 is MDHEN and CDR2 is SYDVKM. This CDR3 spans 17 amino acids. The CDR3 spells CASSSYGDRTLAETQYF. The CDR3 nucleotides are TGTGCCAGCAGTTCCTATGGGGACCGCACCTTAGCGGAGACCCAGTACTTC.

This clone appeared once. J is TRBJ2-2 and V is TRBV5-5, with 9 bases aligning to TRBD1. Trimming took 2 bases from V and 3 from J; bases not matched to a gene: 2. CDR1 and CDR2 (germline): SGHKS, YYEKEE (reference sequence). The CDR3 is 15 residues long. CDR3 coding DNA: TGTGCCAGCAGCTTACGGACAGGGGACACCGGGGAGCTGTTTTTT. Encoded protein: CASSLRTGDTGELFF.

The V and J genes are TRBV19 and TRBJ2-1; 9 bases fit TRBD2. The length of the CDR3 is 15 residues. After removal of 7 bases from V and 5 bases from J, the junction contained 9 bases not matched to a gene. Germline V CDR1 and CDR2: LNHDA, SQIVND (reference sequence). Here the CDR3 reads CASIGGGASHNEQFF. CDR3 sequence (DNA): TGTGCCAGTATCGGCGGGGGGGCCTCACACAATGAGCAGTTCTTC.